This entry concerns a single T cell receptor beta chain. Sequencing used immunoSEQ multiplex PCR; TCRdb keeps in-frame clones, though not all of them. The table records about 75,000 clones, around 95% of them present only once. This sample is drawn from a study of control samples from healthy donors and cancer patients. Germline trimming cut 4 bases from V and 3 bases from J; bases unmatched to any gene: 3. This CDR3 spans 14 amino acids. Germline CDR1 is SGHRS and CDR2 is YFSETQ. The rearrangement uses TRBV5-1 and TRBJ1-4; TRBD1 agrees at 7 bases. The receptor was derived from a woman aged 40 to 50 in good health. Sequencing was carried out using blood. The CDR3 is CASSQGGANEKLFF. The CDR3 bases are TGCGCCAGCAGCCAGGGGGGAGCTAATGAAAAACTGTTTTTT.